The text below deals with one T cell receptor beta chain. The data were obtained in a study of blood T cell repertoires in COVID-19. Study background: Some COVID-19 samples were acute and others convalescent; all came from the United States, Italy and Spain.

Authors' processing steps: Reference gene primer amplification yielded estimated nucleated cell counts. Assay used: immunoSEQ multiplex PCR; TCRdb lists only in-frame clones, some missing. V, J and clone size are those of that table, while D and trimming were read from the DNA. Of 250,000 to 300,000 clones listed, approximately 86% are singletons. This CDR3 comprises 15 residues. V lost 0 bases and J lost 3, with 12 bases in between. Germline CDR1 reads SGHTA; CDR2 reads FQGNSA. It was during active infection that Seattle patients were enrolled and then longitudinally followed. Sequenced: peripheral blood. This TCR was sampled from a woman in her sixties or seventies with COVID-19, enrolled during active disease. The rearrangement links TRBV7-2 to TRBJ2-7, with D possibly matching TRBD1 (6 bases). The CDR3 region has the DNA TGTGCCAGCAGCTTAGCTGGGGGCGCGGGCTACGAGCAGTACTTC. Encoded protein: CASSLAGGAGYEQYF.